This is a list of T cell receptor beta chains from one sample in a study of T-cell reconstitution after alpha-beta-depleted transplantation in children. TCRdb analysed the PCR reads with MiXCR anew, one entry per CDR3 protein. The table records over 150,000 distinct CDR3 sequences, about 6.6% of them present only once. The sample consisted of PBMCs, taken before TCRalphabeta/CD19-depleted stem cell transplant. The source is a boy aged 2 to 10 with acute lymphoblastic leukemia, due to receive a stem cell transplant. CDR3s include the opening cysteine and the closing phenylalanine or tryptophan. A D gene is named only where the DNA matches it firmly. The size field is filled for only some rows; it gives once, few, many or a size class.

J gene,V gene,clone size,D gene,CDR3 protein,CDR3 DNA
TRBJ2-7,TRBV2,many,TRBD2,CASSEPPLAGVYEQYF,TGTGCCAGCAGTGAACCACCTCTAGCGGGAGTCTACGAGCAGTACTTC
TRBJ2-4,TRBV6-1,many,-,CASSPPPLAKNIQYF,TGTGCCAGCAGTCCACCCCCACTAGCCAAAAACATTCAGTACTTC
TRBJ2-1,TRBV20-1,many,-,CSANGEGTNEQFF,TGCAGTGCTAATGGTGAAGGAACCAATGAGCAGTTCTTC
TRBJ2-2,TRBV12-3/TRBV12-4,many,TRBD2,CASSLGLHTGELFF,TGTGCCAGCAGTTTGGGACTACACACCGGGGAGCTGTTTTTT
TRBJ1-1,TRBV12-3/TRBV12-4,many,-,CANTRGATEAFF,TGTGCCAACACCCGGGGCGCCACTGAAGCTTTCTTT
TRBJ2-7,TRBV4-2,many,-,CASSPMATEALEQYF,TGTGCCAGCAGCCCCATGGCCACGGAGGCACTCGAGCAGTACTTC
TRBJ2-3,TRBV5-1,-,TRBD2,CASSLAGGRADTQYF,TGCGCCAGCAGCTTAGCGGGGGGGCGCGCAGATACGCAGTATTTT
TRBJ1-4,TRBV6-5,-,TRBD1,CASSYRTGRDEKLFF,TGTGCCAGCAGTTACCGGACAGGGAGGGATGAAAAACTGTTTTTT
TRBJ2-1,TRBV20-1,many,-,CSAPPYLSSYNEQFF,TGCAGTGCCCCACCCTACTTGAGCTCCTACAATGAGCAGTTCTTC
TRBJ2-3,TRBV20-1,many,-,CSARERGGYTDTQYF,TGCAGTGCTAGAGAAAGGGGGGGCTACACAGATACGCAGTATTTT
TRBJ2-1,TRBV12-3/TRBV12-4,few,TRBD2,CASSPRLAGEGLRNEQFF,TGTGCCAGCAGTCCGAGACTAGCGGGAGAGGGGCTACGGAATGAGCAGTTCTTC
TRBJ2-3,TRBV29-1,many,-,CSADGGFGTDTQYF,TGCAGCGCTGATGGGGGGTTCGGGACAGATACGCAGTATTTT
TRBJ2-2,TRBV7-2,many,-,CASSPFRRPRRTGELFF,TGTGCCAGCAGCCCCTTTCGACGGCCCCGTCGGACCGGGGAGCTGTTTTTT
TRBJ2-3,TRBV2,-,-,CVRQLYSTDTQYF,TGTGTCCGACAGCTTTATAGCACAGATACGCAGTATTTT
TRBJ1-2,TRBV12-3/TRBV12-4,many,-,CASSTETSTRYGF,TGTGCCAGCAGTACAGAGACAAGCACCCGGTACGGATTC
TRBJ2-7,TRBV6-5,many,TRBD1,CASSYSRDRGTYEQYF,TGTGCCAGCAGTTACTCGAGAGACAGGGGGACCTACGAGCAGTACTTC
TRBJ2-1,TRBV20-1,many,TRBD2,CSALLAGPYNEQFF,TGCAGTGCCTTGTTAGCGGGACCCTACAATGAGCAGTTCTTC
TRBJ2-1,TRBV15,-,-,CATSREYRRYNEQFF,TGTGCCACCAGCAGAGAGTATCGGAGGTACAATGAGCAGTTCTTC
TRBJ2-1,TRBV10-3,-,-,CATDSDYNEQFF,TGTGCCACGGACTCCGACTACAATGAGCAGTTCTTC
TRBJ2-1,TRBV6-2/TRBV6-3,many,TRBD1,CASSLLGQDPYNEQFF,TGTGCCAGCAGTTTATTGGGACAGGATCCCTACAATGAGCAGTTCTTC
TRBJ1-2,TRBV7-9,many,-,CASSLQGRGYTF,TGTGCCAGCAGCTTACAGGGTCGGGGCTACACCTTC
TRBJ2-2,TRBV11-2,many,-,CASSLGPNEELFF,TGTGCCAGCAGCTTAGGGCCCAATGAGGAGCTGTTTTTT
TRBJ1-2,TRBV2,many,-,CASSRTGLYGYTF,TGTGCCAGCAGCCGCACAGGGCTCTATGGCTACACCTTC
TRBJ2-1,TRBV6-5,many,-,CASSWEGQLGNEQFF,TGTGCCAGCAGTTGGGAAGGACAGTTGGGCAATGAGCAGTTCTTC
TRBJ1-1,TRBV29-1,many,TRBD1,CSVAGGVGTEAFF,TGCAGCGTCGCAGGGGGAGTGGGAACTGAAGCTTTCTTT
TRBJ2-7,TRBV15,few,-,CATSAGPAYEQYF,TGTGCCACCAGCGCCGGGCCGGCCTACGAGCAGTACTTC
TRBJ2-2,TRBV7-2,few,TRBD1,CASSPIQGHTGELFF,TGTGCCAGCAGCCCTATACAGGGGCACACCGGGGAGCTGTTTTTT
TRBJ2-1,TRBV7-2,many,-,CASSLSLVGSSGNEQFF,TGTGCCAGCAGCTTAAGTTTGGTTGGATCTTCTGGCAATGAGCAGTTCTTC
TRBJ1-2,TRBV9,few,-,CASSGGDRLRGYTF,TGTGCCAGCAGTGGGGGCGACAGGCTGAGAGGCTACACCTTC
TRBJ2-7,TRBV4-2,-,TRBD2,CAIGPGGSYEQYF,TGTGCCATCGGCCCCGGGGGGAGCTACGAGCAGTACTTC
TRBJ1-2,TRBV6-1,few,-,CASERRTNYGYTF,TGTGCCAGCGAACGTAGGACAAACTATGGCTACACCTTC
TRBJ2-2,TRBV20-1,many,-,CSARAQGNTGELFF,TGCAGTGCTAGAGCCCAAGGGAACACCGGGGAGCTGTTTTTT
TRBJ2-3,TRBV5-1,many,-,CASSLAGNPTDTQYF,TGCGCCAGCAGCTTGGCGGGTAATCCCACAGATACGCAGTATTTT
TRBJ2-7,TRBV18,-,-,CTSYEQYF,TGTACCAGCTACGAGCAGTACTTC
TRBJ1-1,TRBV12-3/TRBV12-4,many,TRBD1,CASSLSSGTGEAFF,TGTGCCAGCAGCTTGAGTTCCGGGACAGGGGAAGCTTTCTTT
TRBJ2-2,TRBV9,many,-,CASSGVEYAGELFF,TGTGCCAGCAGCGGCGTGGAGTACGCCGGGGAGCTGTTTTTT
TRBJ2-3,TRBV18,few,-,CASSPGLKSTDTQYF,TGTGCCAGCTCACCGGGACTGAAAAGCACAGATACGCAGTATTTT
TRBJ2-2,TRBV28,many,TRBD2,CASSPGTSGTGELFF,TGTGCCAGCAGTCCCGGGACTAGCGGAACCGGGGAGCTGTTTTTT
TRBJ1-1,TRBV29-1,many,TRBD1,CSAAGQGFLRTEAFF,TGCAGCGCAGCGGGACAGGGGTTCCTGCGCACTGAAGCTTTCTTT
TRBJ1-1,TRBV5-1,-,TRBD1,CASSQGHTGGTEAFF,TGCGCCAGCAGCCAAGGTCACACAGGGGGCACTGAAGCTTTCTTT
TRBJ2-1,TRBV4-3,many,-,CASSQGVRQGPERRNEQFF,TGCGCCAGCAGCCAAGGAGTAAGGCAGGGTCCCGAGCGCAGGAATGAGCAGTTCTTC
TRBJ2-3,TRBV18,-,-,CASSSVGPDTQYF,TGTGCCAGCTCAAGTGTGGGCCCAGATACGCAGTATTTT
TRBJ2-1,TRBV6-1,many,-,CASSEEGSSYNEQFF,TGTGCCAGCAGTGAGGAGGGAAGCTCCTACAATGAGCAGTTCTTC
TRBJ2-1,TRBV7-2,many,TRBD2,CASSLFRGAYNEQFF,TGTGCCAGCAGCTTATTCCGGGGGGCCTACAATGAGCAGTTCTTC
TRBJ1-2,TRBV12-3/TRBV12-4,many,TRBD1,CASAIPQGASYGYTF,TGTGCCAGCGCCATTCCGCAGGGGGCAAGCTATGGCTACACCTTC
TRBJ2-7,TRBV7-8,many,-,CASSAFRREAHEQYF,TGTGCCAGCAGCGCATTTCGGAGGGAGGCACACGAGCAGTACTTC
TRBJ2-7,TRBV3-1,few,-,CASSQDTGSREQYF,TGTGCCAGCAGCCAAGATACGGGGTCTCGGGAGCAGTACTTC
TRBJ2-7,TRBV28,few,TRBD2,CASSRGGGKYEQYF,TGTGCCAGCAGCCGTGGGGGGGGGAAGTACGAGCAGTACTTC
TRBJ2-2,TRBV20-1,many,-,CSTPRGGNTGELFF,TGCAGTACTCCCCGAGGGGGAAACACCGGGGAGCTGTTTTTT
TRBJ2-7,TRBV28,-,-,CASRRRDPPGKEYF,TGTGCCAGCAGACGGCGGGACCCCCCTGGGAAGGAGTACTTC
TRBJ1-1,TRBV29-1,many,-,CSVEDRTEAFF,TGCAGCGTTGAAGACCGTACTGAAGCTTTCTTT
TRBJ1-1,TRBV12-3/TRBV12-4,few,-,CASSLWANTEAFF,TGTGCCAGCAGTTTGTGGGCGAACACTGAAGCTTTCTTT